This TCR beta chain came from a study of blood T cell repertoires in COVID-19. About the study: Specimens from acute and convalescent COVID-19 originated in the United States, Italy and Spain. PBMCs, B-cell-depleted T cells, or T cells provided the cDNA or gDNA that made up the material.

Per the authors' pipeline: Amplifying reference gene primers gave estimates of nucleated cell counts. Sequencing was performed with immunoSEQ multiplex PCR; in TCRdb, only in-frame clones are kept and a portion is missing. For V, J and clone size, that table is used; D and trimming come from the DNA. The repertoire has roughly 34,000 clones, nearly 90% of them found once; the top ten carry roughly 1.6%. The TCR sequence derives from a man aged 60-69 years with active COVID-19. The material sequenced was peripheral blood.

As DNA, the CDR3 is TGCGCCAGCAGTGAGGGCCCAGCGGACGAGCAGTACTTC. As protein: CASSEGPADEQYF. The rearrangement links TRBV10-1 to TRBJ2-7; D may be TRBD2 (5 bases). The CDR3 is made up of 13 amino acids. Trimming shortened V by 2 bases and J by 5 bases, and 10 bases separated the two germline ends. Germline loops: CDR1 WNHNN, CDR2 SYGVQD (reference sequence).